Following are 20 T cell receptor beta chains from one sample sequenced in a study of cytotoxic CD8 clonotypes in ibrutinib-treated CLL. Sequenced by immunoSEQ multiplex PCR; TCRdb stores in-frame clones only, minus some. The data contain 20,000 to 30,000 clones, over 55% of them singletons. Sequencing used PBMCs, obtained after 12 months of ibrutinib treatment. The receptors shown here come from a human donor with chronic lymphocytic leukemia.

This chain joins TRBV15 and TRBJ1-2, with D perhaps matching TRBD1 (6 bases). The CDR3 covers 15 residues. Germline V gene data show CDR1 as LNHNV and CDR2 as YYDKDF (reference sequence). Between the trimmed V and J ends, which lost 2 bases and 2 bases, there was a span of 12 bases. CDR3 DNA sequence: TGTGCCACCAGCAGACCTGCACAGGGCAACTATGGCTACACCTTC. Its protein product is CATSRPAQGNYGYTF.

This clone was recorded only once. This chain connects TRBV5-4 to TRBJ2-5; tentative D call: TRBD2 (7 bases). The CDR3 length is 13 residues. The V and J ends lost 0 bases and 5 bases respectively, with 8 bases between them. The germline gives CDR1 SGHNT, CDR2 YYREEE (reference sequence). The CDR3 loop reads CASSLGGGETQYF. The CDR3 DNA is TGTGCCAGCAGCTTGGGCGGGGGCGAGACCCAGTACTTC.

The CDR3: CASSSRPGSGANVLTF. CDR3 nucleotide sequence: TGTGCCAGCAGCTCCAGGCCGGGCTCTGGGGCCAACGTCCTGACTTTC. The chain has TRBV7-6 and TRBJ2-6; D remains unclear. CDR3 length: 16 amino acids. The V end was cut by 4 bases, the J end by 0 bases, with 10 bases between. Germline CDR1 SGHVS, CDR2 FNYEAQ.

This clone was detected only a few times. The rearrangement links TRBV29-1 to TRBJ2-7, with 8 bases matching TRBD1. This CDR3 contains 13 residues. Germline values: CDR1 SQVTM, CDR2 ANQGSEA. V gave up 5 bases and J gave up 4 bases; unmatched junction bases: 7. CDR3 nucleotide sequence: TGCAGCGTTAAGGGACAGGAAGGATACGAGCAGTACTTC. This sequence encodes CSVKGQEGYEQYF.

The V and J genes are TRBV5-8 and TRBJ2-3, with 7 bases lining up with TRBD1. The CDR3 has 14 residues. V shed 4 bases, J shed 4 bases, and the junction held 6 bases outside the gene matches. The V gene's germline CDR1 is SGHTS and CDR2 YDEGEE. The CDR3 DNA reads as TGTGCCAGCAGCCGAGACAGGGCTCCAGATACGCAGTATTTT. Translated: CASSRDRAPDTQYF.

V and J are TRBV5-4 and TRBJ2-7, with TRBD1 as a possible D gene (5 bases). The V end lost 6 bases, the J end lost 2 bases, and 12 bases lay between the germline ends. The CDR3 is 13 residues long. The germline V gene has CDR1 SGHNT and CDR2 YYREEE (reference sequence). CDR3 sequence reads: CASNLDSAYEQYF. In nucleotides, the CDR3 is TGTGCCAGCAACCTTGACAGTGCCTACGAGCAGTACTTC.

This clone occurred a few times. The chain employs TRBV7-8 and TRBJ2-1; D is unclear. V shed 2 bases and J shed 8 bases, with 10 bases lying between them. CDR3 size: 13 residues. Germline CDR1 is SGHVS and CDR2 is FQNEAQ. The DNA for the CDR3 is TGTGCCAGCAGCTTAATCCAGGCCCATGAGCAGTTCTTC. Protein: CASSLIQAHEQFF.

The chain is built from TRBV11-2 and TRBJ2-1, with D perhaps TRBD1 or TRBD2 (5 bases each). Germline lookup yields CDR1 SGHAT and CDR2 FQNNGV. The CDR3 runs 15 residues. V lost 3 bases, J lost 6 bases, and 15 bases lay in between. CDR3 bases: TGTGCCAGCAGCTTGGGGCAGGGTGGAGGCAATGAGCAGTTCTTC. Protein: CASSLGQGGGNEQFF.

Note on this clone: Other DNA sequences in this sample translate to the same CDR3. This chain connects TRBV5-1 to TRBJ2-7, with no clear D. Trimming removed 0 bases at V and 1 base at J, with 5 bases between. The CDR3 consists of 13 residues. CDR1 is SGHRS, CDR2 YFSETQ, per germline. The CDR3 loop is CASSLARSYEQYF. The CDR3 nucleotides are TGCGCCAGCAGCTTGGCCAGGTCCTACGAGCAGTACTTC. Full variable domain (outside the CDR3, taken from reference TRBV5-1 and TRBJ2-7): KAGVTQTPRYLIKTRGQQVTLSCSPISGHRSVSWYQQTPGQGLQFLFEYFSETQRNKGNFPGRFSGRQFSNSRSEMNVSTLELGDSALYLCASSLARSYEQYFGPGTRLTVT.

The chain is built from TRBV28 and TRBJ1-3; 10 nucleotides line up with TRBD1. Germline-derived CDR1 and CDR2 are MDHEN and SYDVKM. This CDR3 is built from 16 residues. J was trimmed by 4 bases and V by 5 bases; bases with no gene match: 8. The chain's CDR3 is CASSQTGQGLGNTIYF. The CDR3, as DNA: TGTGCCAGCAGTCAAACGGGACAGGGGCTCGGAAACACCATATATTTT.

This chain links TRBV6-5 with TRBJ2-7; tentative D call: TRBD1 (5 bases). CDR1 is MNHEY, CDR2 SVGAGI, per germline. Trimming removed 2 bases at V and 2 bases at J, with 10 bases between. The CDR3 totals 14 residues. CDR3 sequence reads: CASSYRGVAYEQYF. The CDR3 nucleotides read TGTGCCAGCAGTTACAGGGGCGTGGCCTACGAGCAGTACTTC.

Here the CDR3 reads CASSPMRGASLNEQFF. DNA of the CDR3: TGTGCCAGCAGCCCCATGCGGGGGGCCTCACTGAATGAGCAGTTCTTC. The chain carries TRBV27 and TRBJ2-1; TRBD2 matches 8 bases. V lost 6 bases and J lost 7; bases outside the gene matches: 14. Looked up from germline, CDR1 is MNHEY and CDR2 is SMNVEV (reference sequence). This CDR3 spans 16 amino acids.

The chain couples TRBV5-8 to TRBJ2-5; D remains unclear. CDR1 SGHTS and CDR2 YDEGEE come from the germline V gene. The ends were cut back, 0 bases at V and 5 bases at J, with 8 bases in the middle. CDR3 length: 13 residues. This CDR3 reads CASSLGGFETQYF. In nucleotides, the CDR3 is TGTGCCAGCAGCTTGGGAGGCTTCGAGACCCAGTACTTC.

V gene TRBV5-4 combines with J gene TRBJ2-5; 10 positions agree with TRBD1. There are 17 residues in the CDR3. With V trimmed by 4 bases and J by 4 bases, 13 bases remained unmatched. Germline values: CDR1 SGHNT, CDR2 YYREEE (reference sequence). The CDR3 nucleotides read TGTGCCAGCAGCACAGATATCGAGGACAGGGGGGGAGAGACCCAGTACTTC. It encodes CASSTDIEDRGGETQYF.

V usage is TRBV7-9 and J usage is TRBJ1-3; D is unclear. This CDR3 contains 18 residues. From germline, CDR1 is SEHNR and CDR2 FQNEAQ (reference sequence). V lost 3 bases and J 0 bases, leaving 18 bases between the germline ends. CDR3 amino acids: CASSLPMGRTNSGNTIYF. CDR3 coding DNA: TGTGCCAGCAGCTTGCCCATGGGCAGAACAAACTCTGGAAACACCATATATTTT.

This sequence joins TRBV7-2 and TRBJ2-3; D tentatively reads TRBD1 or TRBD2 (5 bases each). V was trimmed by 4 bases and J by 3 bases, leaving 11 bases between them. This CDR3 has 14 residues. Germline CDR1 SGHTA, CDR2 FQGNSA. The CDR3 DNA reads TGTGCCAGCAGCTCCGGGGACGTAACAGATACGCAGTATTTT. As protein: CASSSGDVTDTQYF.

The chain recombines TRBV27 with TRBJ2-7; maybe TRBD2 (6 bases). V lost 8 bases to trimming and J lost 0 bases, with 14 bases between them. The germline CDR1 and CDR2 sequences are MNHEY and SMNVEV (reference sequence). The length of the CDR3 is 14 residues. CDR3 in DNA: TGTGCCAGCGCCCGGGCGGGGAGCTCCTACGAGCAGTACTTC. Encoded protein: CASARAGSSYEQYF.

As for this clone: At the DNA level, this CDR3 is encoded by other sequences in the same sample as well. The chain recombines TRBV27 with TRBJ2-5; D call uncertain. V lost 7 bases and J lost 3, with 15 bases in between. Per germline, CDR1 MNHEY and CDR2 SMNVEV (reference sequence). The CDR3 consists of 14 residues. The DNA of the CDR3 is TGTGCCAGCAAAACCTCCGTGTCGGAAGAGACCCAGTACTTC. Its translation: CASKTSVSEETQYF.

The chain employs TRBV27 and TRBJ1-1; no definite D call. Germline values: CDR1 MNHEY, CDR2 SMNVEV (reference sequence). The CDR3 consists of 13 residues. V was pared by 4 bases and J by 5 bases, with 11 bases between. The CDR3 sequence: CASSSEIGTEAFF. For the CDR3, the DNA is TGTGCCAGCAGTTCCGAGATTGGGACTGAAGCTTTCTTT.

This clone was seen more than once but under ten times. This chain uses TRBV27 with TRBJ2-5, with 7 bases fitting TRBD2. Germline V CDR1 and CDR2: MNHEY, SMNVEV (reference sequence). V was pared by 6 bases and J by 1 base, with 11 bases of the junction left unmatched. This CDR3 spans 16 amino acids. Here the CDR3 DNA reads TGTGCCAGCAGCCGCGTTATAGCGGGCCTCCAAGAGACCCAGTACTTC. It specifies CASSRVIAGLQETQYF.